Sequencing of this T cell receptor (beta chain) was carried out in a study of cytotoxic CD8 clonotypes in ibrutinib-treated CLL. Repertoires were generated with immunoSEQ multiplex PCR, while TCRdb's copy carries only in-frame clones and drops some. The table includes 45,000 to 55,000 clones, 45% to 55% detected once. This CDR3 has 12 residues. Germline assignment: CDR1 SEHNR and CDR2 FQNEAQ (reference sequence). V shed 5 bases and J shed 4 bases, with 8 bases lying between them. The genes are TRBV7-9 and TRBJ2-5, with unresolved D. This specimen consisted of PBMCs, obtained after 12 months of ibrutinib treatment. This receptor was obtained from a human donor with chronic lymphocytic leukemia. CDR3 in DNA: TGTGCCAGCAGCCATGTGGGAGAGACCCAGTACTTC. Translating gives CASSHVGETQYF.